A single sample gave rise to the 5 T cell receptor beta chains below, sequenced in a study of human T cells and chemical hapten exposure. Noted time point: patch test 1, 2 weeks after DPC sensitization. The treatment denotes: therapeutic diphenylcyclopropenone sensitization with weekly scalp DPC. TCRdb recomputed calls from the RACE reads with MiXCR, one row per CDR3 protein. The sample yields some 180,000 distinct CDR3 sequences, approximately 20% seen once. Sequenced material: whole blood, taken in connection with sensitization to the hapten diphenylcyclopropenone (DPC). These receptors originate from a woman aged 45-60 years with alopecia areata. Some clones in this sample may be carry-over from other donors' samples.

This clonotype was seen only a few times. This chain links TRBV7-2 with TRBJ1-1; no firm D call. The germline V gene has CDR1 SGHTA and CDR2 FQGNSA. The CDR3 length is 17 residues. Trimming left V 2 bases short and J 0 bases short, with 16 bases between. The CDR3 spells CASSLLPLIVLNTEAFF. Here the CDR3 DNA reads TGTGCCAGCAGCTTATTACCACTAATCGTATTGAACACTGAAGCTTTCTTT. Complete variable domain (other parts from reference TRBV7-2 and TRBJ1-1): GAGVSQSPSNKVTEKGKDVELRCDPISGHTALYWYRQSLGQGLEFLIYFQGNSAPDKSGLPSDRFSAERTGGSVSTLTIQRTQQEDSAVYLCASSLLPLIVLNTEAFFGQGTRLTVV.

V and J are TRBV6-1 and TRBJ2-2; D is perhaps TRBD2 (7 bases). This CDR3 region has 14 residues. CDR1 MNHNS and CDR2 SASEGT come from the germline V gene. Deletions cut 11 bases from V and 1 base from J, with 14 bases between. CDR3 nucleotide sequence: TGTGCCTCAAGGGGGGGCAGGAACACCGGGGAGCTGTTTTTT. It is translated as CASRGGRNTGELFF.

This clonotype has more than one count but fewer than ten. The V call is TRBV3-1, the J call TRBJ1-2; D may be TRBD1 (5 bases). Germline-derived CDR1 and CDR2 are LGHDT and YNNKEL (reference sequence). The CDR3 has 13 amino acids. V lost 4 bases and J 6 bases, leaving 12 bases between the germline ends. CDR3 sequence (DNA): TGTGCCAGCAGCCTGGGCAGGGTTGATGGCTACACCTTC. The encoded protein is CASSLGRVDGYTF.

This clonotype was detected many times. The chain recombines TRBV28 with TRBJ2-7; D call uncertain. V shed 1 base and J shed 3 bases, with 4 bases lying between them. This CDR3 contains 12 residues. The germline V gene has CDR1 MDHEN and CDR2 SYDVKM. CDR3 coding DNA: TGTGCCAGCAGTTTATACAGCTACGAGCAGTACTTC. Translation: CASSLYSYEQYF.

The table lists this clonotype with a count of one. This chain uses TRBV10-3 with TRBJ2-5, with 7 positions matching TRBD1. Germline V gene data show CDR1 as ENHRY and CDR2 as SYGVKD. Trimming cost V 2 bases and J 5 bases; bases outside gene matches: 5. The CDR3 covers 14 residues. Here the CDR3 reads CAISEGGQFETQYF. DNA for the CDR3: TGTGCCATCAGTGAGGGGGGACAGTTTGAGACCCAGTACTTC.